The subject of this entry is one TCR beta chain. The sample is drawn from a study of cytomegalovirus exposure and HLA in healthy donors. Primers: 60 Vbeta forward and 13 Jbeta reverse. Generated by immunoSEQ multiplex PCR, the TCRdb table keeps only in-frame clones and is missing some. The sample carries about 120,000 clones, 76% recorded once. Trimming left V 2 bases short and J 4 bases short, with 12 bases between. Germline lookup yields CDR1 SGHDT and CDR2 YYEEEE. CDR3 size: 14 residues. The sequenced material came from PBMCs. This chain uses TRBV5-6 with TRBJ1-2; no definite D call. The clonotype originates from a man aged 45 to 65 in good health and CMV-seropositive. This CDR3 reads CASSFISSGYGYTF. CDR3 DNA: TGTGCCAGCAGCTTCATAAGTTCGGGCTATGGCTACACCTTC.